Below are 9 T cell receptor beta chains sequenced from a single sample in a study of T cells expressing NK-cell markers. TCRdb reprocessed the 5' RACE reads; each CDR3 protein has one entry and no DNA is given. This sample contains a few hundred thousand distinct CDR3 sequences. What was sequenced was blood T cells: a sorted CD56 or NKG2C T cell subset, CD4+ or CD8+ T cells, or bulk PBMC T cells (not recorded which). The receptors were sampled from a woman aged 45-65 years in good health.

The rearrangement links TRBV19 to TRBJ2-3. CDR1 is LNHDA, CDR2 SQIVND, per germline (reference sequence). CDR3 length equals 14 residues. Here the CDR3 reads CASSMRSSTDTQYF.

This chain connects TRBV29-1 to TRBJ2-6; TCRdb lists TRBD2, though no DNA is available to test this call. There are 16 residues in the CDR3. CDR1 SQVTM and CDR2 ANQGSEA come from the germline V gene. The CDR3 here is CSVWDSPPSGANVLTF.

The chain combines TRBV20-1 with TRBJ1-1. The CDR3 runs to 15 residues. The V gene's germline CDR1 is DFQATT and CDR2 SNEGSKA (reference sequence). This CDR3 is CSAREDGREGTEAFF.

The J gene is TRBJ2-2, the V gene TRBV12-3 or TRBV12-4; the D gene TCRdb calls, TRBD1, cannot be checked with no DNA. The CDR3 covers 14 residues. The CDR3 loop reads CASSGTVWTGELFF.

This rearrangement joins TRBV5-6 to TRBJ2-3. CDR3 length: 16 residues. From germline, CDR1 is SGHDT and CDR2 YYEEEE. The CDR3 spells CASSPRTKLTTDTQYF.

The chain recombines TRBV27 with TRBJ2-1; absent DNA, TCRdb's TRBD2 call cannot be checked. CDR1 is MNHEY, CDR2 SMNVEV, per germline (reference sequence). The CDR3 has 14 residues. CDR3 region: CASSYPTRRNEQFF.

The chain combines TRBV6-5 with TRBJ1-2; TCRdb's assignment of TRBD1 cannot be checked, as there is no DNA. This CDR3 spans 14 amino acids. CDR1 is MNHEY and CDR2 is SVGAGI in the germline V gene. The CDR3 region is CASKSLGPRDGYTF.

The rearrangement joins TRBV5-1 to TRBJ2-1; there is no DNA to check the TCRdb D call of TRBD2. The CDR3 spans 16 residues. CDR1 and CDR2 from the germline V gene are SGHRS and YFSETQ. CDR3 region: CASSLAGTSVSNEQFF.

This CDR3 is CASSQDLTVHGYTF. This rearrangement joins TRBV4-1 to TRBJ1-2. The germline gives CDR1 MGHRA, CDR2 YSYEKL. The CDR3 runs 14 residues.